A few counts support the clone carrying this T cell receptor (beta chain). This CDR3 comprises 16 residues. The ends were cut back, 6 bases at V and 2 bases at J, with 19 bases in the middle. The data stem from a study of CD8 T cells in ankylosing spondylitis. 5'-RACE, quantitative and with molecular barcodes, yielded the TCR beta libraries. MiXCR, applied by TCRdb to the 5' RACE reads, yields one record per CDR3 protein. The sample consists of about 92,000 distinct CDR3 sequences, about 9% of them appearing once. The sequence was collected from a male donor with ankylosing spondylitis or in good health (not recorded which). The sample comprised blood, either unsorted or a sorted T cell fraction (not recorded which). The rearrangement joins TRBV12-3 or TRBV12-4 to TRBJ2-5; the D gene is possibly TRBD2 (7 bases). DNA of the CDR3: TGTGCCAGCAGAGCCCTAGCTGCGGGGGCACAAGAGACCCAGTACTTC. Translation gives CASRALAAGAQETQYF.